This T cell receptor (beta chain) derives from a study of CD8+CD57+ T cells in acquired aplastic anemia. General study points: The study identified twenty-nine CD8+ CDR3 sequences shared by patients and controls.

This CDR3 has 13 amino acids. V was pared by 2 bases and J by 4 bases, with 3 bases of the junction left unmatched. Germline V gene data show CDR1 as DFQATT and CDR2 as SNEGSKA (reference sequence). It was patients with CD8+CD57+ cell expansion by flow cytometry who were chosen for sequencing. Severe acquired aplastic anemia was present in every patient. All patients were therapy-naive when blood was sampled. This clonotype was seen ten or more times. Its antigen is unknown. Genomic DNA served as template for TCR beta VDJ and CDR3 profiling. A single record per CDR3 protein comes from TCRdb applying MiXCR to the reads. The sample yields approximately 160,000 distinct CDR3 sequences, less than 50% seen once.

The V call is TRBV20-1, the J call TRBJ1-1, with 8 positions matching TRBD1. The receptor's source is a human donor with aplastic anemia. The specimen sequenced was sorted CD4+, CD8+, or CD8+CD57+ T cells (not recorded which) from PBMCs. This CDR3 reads CSARQGAGTEAFF. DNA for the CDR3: TGCAGTGCTAGACAGGGGGCGGGCACTGAAGCTTTCTTT.